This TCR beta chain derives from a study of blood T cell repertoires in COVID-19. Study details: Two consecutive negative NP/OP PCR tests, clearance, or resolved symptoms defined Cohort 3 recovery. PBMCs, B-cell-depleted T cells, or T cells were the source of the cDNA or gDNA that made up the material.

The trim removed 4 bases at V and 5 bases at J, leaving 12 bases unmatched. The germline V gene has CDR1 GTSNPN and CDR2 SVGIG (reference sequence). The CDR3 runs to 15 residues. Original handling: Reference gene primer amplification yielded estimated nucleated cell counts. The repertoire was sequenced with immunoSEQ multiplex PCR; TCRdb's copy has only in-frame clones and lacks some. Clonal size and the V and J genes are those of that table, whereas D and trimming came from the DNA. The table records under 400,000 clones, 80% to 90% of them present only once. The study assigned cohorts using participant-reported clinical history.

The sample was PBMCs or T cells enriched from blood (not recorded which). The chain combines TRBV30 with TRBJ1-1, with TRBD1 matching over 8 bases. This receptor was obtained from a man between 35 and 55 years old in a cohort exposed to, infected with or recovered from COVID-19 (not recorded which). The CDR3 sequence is CAWTMLQGARTEAFF. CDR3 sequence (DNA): TGTGCCTGGACCATGCTCCAGGGGGCACGGACTGAAGCTTTCTTT.